A selection of T cell receptor beta chains follows, all from one sample in a study of tumour-infiltrating T cells in Burkitt lymphoma. Sequencing was performed with immunoSEQ multiplex PCR; in TCRdb, only in-frame clones are kept and a portion is missing. The sample has a few thousand clones; about 15% are singletons. The specimen was tumor tissue from a relapse. The receptor source for this set is a human donor with relapsed Burkitt lymphoma. The CDR3 runs from the conserved cysteine through the conserved F or W. The D gene is left open where the match is weak. Clone size is stated in some rows and not others, as once, few, many or a class when expanded.

D gene: TRBD1
clone size: few
J gene: TRBJ1-4
V gene: TRBV6-5
CDR3 protein: CASSYTGGSEKLFF
CDR3 DNA: TGTGCCAGCAGCTATACAGGGGGCAGTGAAAAACTGTTTTTT

D gene: -
clone size: -
J gene: TRBJ2-1
V gene: TRBV6-5
CDR3 protein: CASSYGDATGYNEQFF
CDR3 DNA: TGTGCCAGCAGTTACGGGGACGCTACGGGGTACAATGAGCAGTTCTTC

D gene: TRBD2
clone size: few
J gene: TRBJ2-1
V gene: TRBV6-6
CDR3 protein: CASSYLRGGRPNEQFF
CDR3 DNA: TGTGCCAGCAGTTACTTACGGGGGGGCCGGCCGAATGAGCAGTTCTTC

D gene: TRBD2
clone size: few
J gene: TRBJ2-2
V gene: TRBV2
CDR3 protein: CASTEGLAGGENTGELFF
CDR3 DNA: TGTGCCAGCACGGAAGGACTAGCGGGGGGGGAGAACACCGGGGAGCTGTTTTTT

D gene: TRBD1
clone size: -
J gene: TRBJ2-4
V gene: TRBV6-5
CDR3 protein: CASSTPGQGAIIQYF
CDR3 DNA: TGTGCCAGCAGTACGCCGGGACAGGGGGCGATCATTCAGTACTTC

D gene: TRBD1
clone size: few
J gene: TRBJ2-7
V gene: TRBV15
CDR3 protein: CATSRPRGYEQYF
CDR3 DNA: TGTGCCACCAGCAGACCCAGGGGGTACGAGCAGTACTTC

D gene: -
clone size: -
J gene: TRBJ1-5
V gene: TRBV19
CDR3 protein: CASSRSGGNQPQHF
CDR3 DNA: TGTGCCAGTAGTCGAAGTGGGGGCAATCAGCCCCAGCATTTT

D gene: TRBD1
clone size: -
J gene: TRBJ2-1
V gene: TRBV19
CDR3 protein: CASSTPGRGRSYNEQFF
CDR3 DNA: TGTGCCAGTAGTACCCCAGGCAGGGGGCGATCCTACAATGAGCAGTTCTTC

D gene: TRBD1
clone size: -
J gene: TRBJ2-6
V gene: TRBV19
CDR3 protein: CASGWTGAGANVLTF
CDR3 DNA: TGTGCCAGTGGGTGGACAGGGGCTGGGGCCAACGTCCTGACTTTC

D gene: -
clone size: few
J gene: TRBJ1-4
V gene: TRBV5-1
CDR3 protein: CASSFSMLGTNEKLFF
CDR3 DNA: TGCGCCAGCAGCTTCTCCATGCTCGGGACTAATGAAAAACTGTTTTTT

D gene: TRBD2
clone size: few
J gene: TRBJ2-5
V gene: TRBV7-2
CDR3 protein: CASSQGWAGGDMAQYF
CDR3 DNA: TGTGCCAGCAGCCAGGGGTGGGCCGGGGGGGATATGGCCCAATACTTC

D gene: -
clone size: few
J gene: TRBJ2-7
V gene: TRBV27
CDR3 protein: CASSFVDSPYEQYF
CDR3 DNA: TGTGCCAGCAGTTTTGTGGACAGTCCCTACGAGCAGTACTTC

D gene: TRBD2
clone size: few
J gene: TRBJ2-2
V gene: TRBV18
CDR3 protein: CASSPLSGRIDTGELFF
CDR3 DNA: TGTGCCAGCTCACCGCTCAGCGGGAGAATTGACACCGGGGAGCTGTTTTTT

D gene: TRBD2
clone size: -
J gene: TRBJ2-1
V gene: TRBV11-2
CDR3 protein: CASSLGRETGLAPYNEQFF
CDR3 DNA: TGTGCCAGCAGCTTAGGGAGGGAGACAGGACTAGCGCCTTACAATGAGCAGTTCTTC

D gene: -
clone size: -
J gene: TRBJ1-1
V gene: TRBV2
CDR3 protein: CASSEQGRAFF
CDR3 DNA: TGTGCCAGCAGTGAACAGGGACGAGCTTTCTTT

D gene: -
clone size: few
J gene: TRBJ2-1
V gene: TRBV7-2
CDR3 protein: CASSFGGGDPYNNEQFF
CDR3 DNA: TGTGCCAGCAGCTTCGGAGGCGGGGACCCCTATAACAATGAGCAGTTCTTC